These 19 T cell receptor beta chains came from one sample sequenced in a study of blood T cell repertoires in COVID-19. Assay: immunoSEQ multiplex PCR; the TCRdb copy retains only in-frame clones and omits some. The sample shows a few hundred thousand clones, approximately 91% of them seen only once. The sequenced material came from peripheral blood. Source of these receptors: a woman aged 40 to 50 who had recovered from COVID-19.

The V call is TRBV15, the J call TRBJ1-1; possibly TRBD1 for D (5 bases). V was clipped by 3 bases and J by 5 bases, with 13 bases between them. The germline gives CDR1 LNHNV, CDR2 YYDKDF (reference sequence). The CDR3 extends over 14 amino acids. The CDR3: CATSRLRVRTEAFF. As DNA, the CDR3 is TGTGCCACCAGCAGGCTCAGGGTGCGGACTGAAGCTTTCTTT.

This chain uses TRBV29-1 with TRBJ1-1; D possibly corresponds to TRBD1 (5 bases). CDR1 SQVTM and CDR2 ANQGSEA come from the germline V gene. V dropped 6 bases and J dropped 1 base, with 9 bases sitting between them. The CDR3 length is 12 residues. The CDR3 sequence: CSVSRENTEAFF. The CDR3 region has the DNA TGCAGCGTATCCAGGGAGAACACTGAAGCTTTCTTT.

The genes are TRBV15 and TRBJ2-6, with TRBD1 matching 9 bases. In germline, CDR1 is LNHNV, CDR2 YYDKDF (reference sequence). Losses at the gene ends were 0 bases for V and 2 bases for J; bases not matched to a gene: 8. The CDR3 totals 19 residues. The CDR3 reads CATSRDLGQGATGANVLTF. CDR3 DNA: TGTGCCACCAGCAGAGACTTGGGACAGGGTGCAACTGGGGCCAACGTCCTGACTTTC.

The chain carries TRBV24-1 and TRBJ2-5; 8 bases line up with TRBD1. Germline values: CDR1 KGHDR, CDR2 SFDVKD. V lost 4 bases to trimming and J lost 3 bases; unmatched junction nucleotides: 6. CDR3 length equals 15 residues. The CDR3 loop reads CATSDQTGEEETQYF. CDR3 DNA sequence: TGTGCCACCAGTGACCAGACAGGGGAGGAAGAGACCCAGTACTTC.

The chain couples TRBV19 to TRBJ2-5; D remains unclear. In germline, CDR1 is LNHDA, CDR2 SQIVND (reference sequence). The CDR3 consists of 14 residues. The V end was cut by 5 bases, the J end by 5 bases, with 15 bases between. The CDR3 spells CASSPRGARETQYF. CDR3 nucleotide sequence: TGTGCCAGTAGTCCCAGAGGAGCTCGCGAGACCCAGTACTTC.

This chain connects TRBV30 to TRBJ2-5; possible D gene TRBD2, 6 bases. The germline gives CDR1 GTSNPN, CDR2 SVGIG (reference sequence). The CDR3 loop spans 14 amino acids. Trimming cost V 1 base and J 5 bases, with 14 bases left between them. CDR3 amino acids: CAWSEGGAGETQYF. As DNA, the CDR3 is TGTGCCTGGAGTGAGGGCGGGGCGGGGGAGACCCAGTACTTC.

The chain carries TRBV7-9 and TRBJ2-1; 8 positions agree with TRBD2. The CDR3 consists of 17 residues. Per germline, CDR1 SEHNR and CDR2 FQNEAQ (reference sequence). V trimming: 5 bases; J trimming: 5 bases; junction bases outside the gene matches: 14. The CDR3 spells CASSAQSAGGADNEQFF. The CDR3 bases are TGTGCCAGCAGCGCCCAGTCGGCCGGGGGGGCGGACAATGAGCAGTTCTTC.

This rearrangement joins TRBV9 to TRBJ2-7; 8 bases line up with TRBD2. From germline, CDR1 is SGDLS and CDR2 YYNGEE. V was clipped by 4 bases and J by 3 bases; unmatched bases: 12. This CDR3 spans 16 amino acids. The CDR3 is CASSISGTRDCYEQYF. DNA for the CDR3: TGTGCCAGCAGCATTTCCGGGACTAGGGATTGCTACGAGCAGTACTTC.

The V gene is TRBV9, the J gene TRBJ2-3, with no clear D. CDR1 SGDLS and CDR2 YYNGEE come from the germline V gene. Trimming pared 0 bases from V and 6 bases from J, leaving 23 bases between. The CDR3 extends over 18 amino acids. The CDR3: CASSVGISLRMEMDTQYF. The CDR3 nucleotides read TGTGCCAGCAGCGTAGGTATTAGTTTGCGGATGGAAATGGATACGCAGTATTTT.

V usage is TRBV28 and J usage is TRBJ2-7, with D uncertain. Trimming shortened V by 6 bases and J by 7 bases, and 22 bases separated the two germline ends. The CDR3 is 15 residues long. Germline V gene lookup returns CDR1 MDHEN and CDR2 SYDVKM. The CDR3 DNA follows: TGTGCCAGCAGCGATCACGAAAGAGGAGCCGTTGAGCAGTACTTC. Translation gives CASSDHERGAVEQYF.

This clone has just one count. V gene TRBV27 combines with J gene TRBJ2-1, with D possibly being TRBD2 (5 bases). The CDR3 spans 14 residues. The V and J ends lost 6 bases and 6 bases respectively, with 15 bases between them. CDR1 and CDR2 from the germline V gene are MNHEY and SMNVEV (reference sequence). In DNA form, the CDR3 reads TGTGCCAGCAGCCGACTACCCTTGGGCAATGAGCAGTTCTTC. Translated: CASSRLPLGNEQFF.

This clone was seen a single time. In nucleotides, the CDR3 is TGTGCCAGCGACCGAGGGACTAGCGGGAGTGCTGAGCAGTTCTTC. Protein sequence: CASDRGTSGSAEQFF. This chain links TRBV9 with TRBJ2-1, with TRBD2 matching 14 bases. Germline V gene lookup returns CDR1 SGDLS and CDR2 YYNGEE. CDR3 length equals 15 residues. After removal of 7 bases from V and 9 bases from J, the junction contained 9 bases not matched to a gene.

The chain is built from TRBV19 and TRBJ1-1; D not certain. Per the germline V gene, CDR1 is LNHDA and CDR2 is SQIVND (reference sequence). The CDR3 is made up of 12 amino acids. The ends were cut back, 7 bases at V and 0 bases at J, with 6 bases in the middle. The CDR3 DNA sequence: TGTGCCAGTAACACACTGAACACTGAAGCTTTCTTT. It is translated as CASNTLNTEAFF.

V usage is TRBV9 and J usage is TRBJ2-7, with 7 bases aligning to TRBD1. J gave up 0 bases and V 4 bases, and 16 bases lay outside the gene matches. CDR3 length: 18 amino acids. The germline gives CDR1 SGDLS, CDR2 YYNGEE. CDR3 coding DNA: TGTGCCAGCAGCCATCGACCTCTCACCGGGGACAGCTCCTACGAGCAGTACTTC. This encodes CASSHRPLTGDSSYEQYF.

Regarding this clone: In the same sample, other DNA sequences code for this CDR3. The chain combines TRBV19 with TRBJ2-3; D not resolved. V was trimmed by 5 bases and J by 0 bases, leaving 3 bases between them. There are 12 residues in the CDR3. The germline gives CDR1 LNHDA, CDR2 SQIVND (reference sequence). This CDR3 reads CASSPSTDTQYF. CDR3 sequence (DNA): TGTGCCAGTAGTCCTAGCACAGATACGCAGTATTTT. Together with reference TRBV19 and TRBJ2-3, the CDR3 gives the full variable domain: DGGITQSPKYLFRKEGQNVTLSCEQNLNHDAMYWYRQDPGQGLRLIYYSQIVNDFQKGDIAEGYSVSREKKESFPLTVTSAQKNPTAFYLCASSPSTDTQYFGPGTRLTVL.

V and J are TRBV4-1 and TRBJ2-7; 10 nucleotides line up with TRBD2. V shed 4 bases, J shed 2 bases, and the junction held 5 bases outside the gene matches. Germline V gene sequence: CDR1 MGHRA, CDR2 YSYEKL. The CDR3 consists of 15 residues. Written as DNA, the CDR3 is TGCGCCAGCAGCCGGACTAGCGGTTTTACCTACGAGCAGTACTTC. This sequence encodes CASSRTSGFTYEQYF.

The chain has TRBV18 and TRBJ2-1; 9 bases are a match to TRBD2. CDR1 and CDR2 (germline): KGHSH, LQKENI. V was clipped by 6 bases and J by 9 bases; unmatched bases: 9. The CDR3 is 14 amino acids. CDR3 coding DNA: TGTGCCAGCTCGGGACTAGCTAGTGGTGGTGAGCAGTTCTTC. Its protein product is CASSGLASGGEQFF.

The genes are TRBV19 and TRBJ2-1; 10 positions match TRBD2. Unmatched junction bases numbered 3, after V lost 3 bases and J lost 4 bases. The germline V gene encodes CDR1 LNHDA and CDR2 SQIVND (reference sequence). This CDR3 has 15 amino acids. The CDR3 coding sequence is TGTGCCAGTAGTATGGGACTAGCGTTATACAATGAGCAGTTCTTC. Its protein product is CASSMGLALYNEQFF.

This clone was observed a handful of times. The V gene is TRBV5-4, the J gene TRBJ2-4, with D perhaps TRBD2 (6 bases). Germline V lookup: CDR1 SGHNT, CDR2 YYREEE (reference sequence). CDR3 length equals 14 residues. The V end lost 1 base, the J end lost 8 bases, and 13 bases lay between the germline ends. The CDR3, as DNA: TGTGCCAGCAGCTTGAGTGGGAGGAGGGACATTCAGTACTTC. As protein: CASSLSGRRDIQYF. The whole variable domain, remainder taken from reference TRBV5-4 and TRBJ2-4, is ETGVTQSPTHLIKTRGQQVTLRCSSQSGHNTVSWYQQALGQGPQFIFQYYREEENGRGNFPPRFSGLQFPNYSSELNVNALELDDSALYLCASSLSGRRDIQYFGAGTRLSVL.